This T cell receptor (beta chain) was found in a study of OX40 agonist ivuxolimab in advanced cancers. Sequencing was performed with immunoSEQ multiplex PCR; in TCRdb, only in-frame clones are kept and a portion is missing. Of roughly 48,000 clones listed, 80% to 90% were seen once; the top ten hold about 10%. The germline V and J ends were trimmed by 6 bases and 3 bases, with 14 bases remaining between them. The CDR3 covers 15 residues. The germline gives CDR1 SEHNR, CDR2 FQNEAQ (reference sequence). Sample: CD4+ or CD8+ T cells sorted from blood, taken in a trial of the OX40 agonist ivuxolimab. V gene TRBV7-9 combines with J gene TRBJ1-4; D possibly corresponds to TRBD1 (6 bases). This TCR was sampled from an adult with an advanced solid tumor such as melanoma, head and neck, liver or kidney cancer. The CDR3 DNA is TGTGCCAGCAGGGGAGAGACAGGCTCTAATGAAAAACTGTTTTTT. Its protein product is CASRGETGSNEKLFF.